This TCR beta chain was identified during a study of blood T cells in healthy people across ages. Broader study findings: A strong correlation was seen between TCR beta diversity and naive T cell percentage.

With a J-beta primer mix and a sample-barcoded 5' primer, a second PCR ran about 7 to 12 cycles. MiXCR, applied by TCRdb to the 5' RACE reads, yields one record per CDR3 protein. In the table there are 1.5 million to 2 million distinct CDR3 sequences, about 30% of which are singletons. Notes on this clonotype: Its antigen is unknown. A junction end diverges from the germline sequence, so it may reflect a read error.

The sequenced material came from blood. This receptor was taken from a woman aged 25 to 39 in good health.

CDR3 in DNA: TGTGCCAGCAGCTTTTATAAATCCTCCGAGCAGTACTTC. Protein product: CASSFYKSSEQYF. This sequence joins TRBV7-9 and TRBJ2-5; D unclear. The J call may be in error: the DNA end matches TRBJ2-7 better. Germline values: CDR1 SEHNR, CDR2 FQNEAQ (reference sequence). This CDR3 spans 13 amino acids.